The subject of this entry is one T cell receptor (beta chain). The source of the sample is a study of identifying expanded T cells in peripheral blood. During the collection period, no donor immune events like infections were recorded. This CDR3 spans 13 amino acids. Assay used: immunoSEQ multiplex PCR; TCRdb lists only in-frame clones, some missing. The data contain about 78,000 clones, around four fifths of them singletons. The sequenced sample consisted of blood. The source is a person aged 18 to 75 in good health. The chain joins TRBV21-1 to TRBJ1-5; the table's D call, TRBD1, has no DNA check behind it. TRBV21-1 is noted as a pseudogene. The chain's CDR3 is CASRQMGDQPQHF. As DNA, the CDR3 is TGTGCCAGCAGACAAATGGGCGATCAGCCCCAGCATTTT.